The 29 T cell receptor beta chains reported below all come from one sample, sequenced in a study of shared clonotypes between healthy human individuals. CD45RO-negative cells were positively selected for CCR7, leaving out terminally differentiated effector memory CD45RA+ cells. The repertoire was sequenced with immunoSEQ multiplex PCR; TCRdb's copy has only in-frame clones and lacks some. The sample records about 2.1 million clones, about 93% being singletons. Sample: naive CD8+ T cells from PBMCs. These receptors came from a man aged 18 to 30 in good health. Some clones in this sample may be carry-over from other donors' samples.

The J gene is TRBJ1-2, the V gene TRBV18; D possibly corresponds to TRBD1 (5 bases). Germline loops: CDR1 KGHSH, CDR2 LQKENI. Between the trimmed V and J ends, which lost 5 bases and 1 base, there was a span of 20 bases. The CDR3 sequence is 17 residues long. The CDR3 DNA reads TGTGCCAGCTCATCGGAGAGGGCAGGGCCTATTAACTATGGCTACACCTTC. It yields the protein CASSSERAGPINYGYTF.

This clone was detected a few times. Additional DNA sequences in this sample encode the identical CDR3. The rearrangement links TRBV27 to TRBJ1-5, with D possibly TRBD1 on 5 matching bases. Per germline, CDR1 MNHEY and CDR2 SMNVEV (reference sequence). Trimming took 1 base from V and 2 from J, leaving 6 bases between them. The CDR3 totals 14 residues. The CDR3 region is CASSLLGGNQPQHF. DNA of the CDR3: TGTGCCAGCAGTTTATTAGGGGGCAATCAGCCCCAGCATTTT.

The chain employs TRBV6-1 and TRBJ2-7; TRBD1 matches 8 bases. CDR3 size: 16 residues. V was pared by 4 bases and J by 0 bases, with 8 bases of the junction left unmatched. The germline gives CDR1 MNHNS, CDR2 SASEGT. CDR3 DNA sequence: TGTGCCAGCAGTGGGAGGACAGGGCCCAGCTCCTACGAGCAGTACTTC. This translates into CASSGRTGPSSYEQYF.

CDR3 DNA: TGTGCCAGCAGTTATGGGGGGGGCTTAGCGGGAGGCCGAGATACGCAGTATTTT. Encoded protein: CASSYGGGLAGGRDTQYF. The gene calls are TRBV28 and TRBJ2-3; TRBD2 matches at 10 bases. Germline assignment: CDR1 MDHEN and CDR2 SYDVKM. After removal of 4 bases from V and 5 bases from J, the junction contained 15 bases not matched to a gene. The CDR3 totals 18 residues.

The chain carries TRBV18 and TRBJ2-1; TRBD2 matches at 10 bases. The V and J ends lost 0 bases and 5 bases, in that order; junction bases with no gene match: 7. Germline V lookup: CDR1 KGHSH, CDR2 LQKENI. The CDR3 is made up of 17 amino acids. The CDR3 DNA is TGTGCCAGCTCACCACCCCACCTAGCGGGAGTAAACAATGAGCAGTTCTTC. It specifies CASSPPHLAGVNNEQFF.

The chain carries TRBV27 and TRBJ2-5; D could derive from TRBD1 or TRBD2 (5 bases each). Trimming took off 6 bases at V and 4 bases at J, with 18 bases between the two ends. The germline V gene has CDR1 MNHEY and CDR2 SMNVEV (reference sequence). The CDR3 runs to 15 residues. In DNA, the CDR3 is TGTGCCAGCAGGAAAGGGACGGCCCCCGGAGAGACCCAGTACTTC. It is translated as CASRKGTAPGETQYF.

The J gene is TRBJ1-3, the V gene TRBV4-1; D uncertain. V gave up 1 base and J gave up 4 bases, with 17 bases separating them. CDR3 size: 17 residues. Germline loops: CDR1 MGHRA, CDR2 YSYEKL. The chain's CDR3 is CASSQVAATGPGNTIYF. The CDR3 nucleotides are TGCGCCAGCAGCCAAGTGGCAGCCACCGGACCAGGAAACACCATATATTTT.

The chain is built from TRBV14 and TRBJ1-5; possibly TRBD1 for D (6 bases). Germline assignment: CDR1 SGHDN and CDR2 FVKESK. Trimming took off 2 bases at V and 9 bases at J, with 11 bases between the two ends. This CDR3 contains 13 residues. The CDR3 spells CASSQLVGGPQHF. The CDR3 nucleotides are TGTGCCAGCAGCCAACTTGTAGGGGGGCCCCAGCATTTT.

In this sample, this clone turned up a few times. Here the CDR3 reads CASRGRVTNEKLFF. As DNA, the CDR3 is TGTGCCAGCAGGGGTCGGGTAACTAATGAAAAACTGTTTTTT. The chain recombines TRBV27 with TRBJ1-4; D is unclear. The CDR3 runs 14 residues. The germline V gene encodes CDR1 MNHEY and CDR2 SMNVEV (reference sequence). The V and J ends lost 6 bases and 1 base respectively, with 9 bases between them. Variable domain in full (rest from reference TRBV27 and TRBJ1-4): EAQVTQNPRYLITVTGKKLTVTCSQNMNHEYMSWYRQDPGLGLRQIYYSMNVEVTDKGDVPEGYKVSRKEKRNFPLILESPSPNQTSLYFCASRGRVTNEKLFFGSGTQLSVL.

The V gene is TRBV7-9, the J gene TRBJ2-2, with D maybe TRBD1 (6 bases). The CDR3 consists of 18 residues. The V and J ends lost 5 bases and 5 bases respectively, with 24 bases between them. Germline V lookup: CDR1 SEHNR, CDR2 FQNEAQ (reference sequence). The CDR3 reads CASSTILPGQGKTGELFF. For the CDR3, the DNA is TGTGCCAGCAGCACGATTTTACCGGGACAAGGAAAAACCGGGGAGCTGTTTTTT.

The chain joins TRBV9 to TRBJ2-1; D remains ambiguous. The CDR3 sequence is 17 residues long. V lost 3 bases and J lost 5, with 21 bases in between. Germline loops: CDR1 SGDLS, CDR2 YYNGEE. This chain's CDR3 is CASSGEHLDPRHNEQFF. Written as DNA, the CDR3 is TGTGCCAGCAGCGGGGAACACTTGGACCCGCGCCACAATGAGCAGTTCTTC.

This rearrangement joins TRBV11-2 to TRBJ2-2; D may be TRBD1 (6 bases). The CDR3 is 17 residues long. V gave up 5 bases and J gave up 2 bases, with 18 bases separating them. From germline, CDR1 is SGHAT and CDR2 FQNNGV. DNA for the CDR3: TGTGCCAGCAGCCCGCGCCGATGGACAGATAACACCGGGGAGCTGTTTTTT. Protein sequence: CASSPRRWTDNTGELFF.

The rearrangement uses TRBV7-9 and TRBJ1-6; D ambiguous. V was shortened by 4 bases and J by 7 bases, with 14 bases between the two germline ends. The V gene's germline CDR1 is SEHNR and CDR2 FQNEAQ (reference sequence). The CDR3 length is 15 residues. CDR3: CASSSPRTANSPLHF. CDR3 in DNA: TGTGCCAGCAGCTCCCCTAGGACCGCAAATTCACCCCTCCACTTT.

The chain employs TRBV11-2 and TRBJ2-7; TRBD2 is a possible D gene (6 bases). Germline V gene sequence: CDR1 SGHAT, CDR2 FQNNGV. Trimming took off 5 bases at V and 5 bases at J, with 19 bases between the two ends. There are 15 residues in the CDR3. The CDR3 sequence is CASSDPAGRFHEQYF. CDR3 sequence (DNA): TGTGCCAGCAGCGACCCTGCGGGAAGGTTTCACGAGCAGTACTTC. The variable domain in full, with the rest retrieved from reference TRBV11-2 and TRBJ2-7, is EAGVAQSPRYKIIEKRQSVAFWCNPISGHATLYWYQQILGQGPKLLIQFQNNGVVDDSQLPKDRFSAERLKGVDSTLKIQPAKLEDSAVYLCASSDPAGRFHEQYFGPGTRLTVT.

The rearrangement joins TRBV5-6 to TRBJ2-7; the match to TRBD1 covers 7 bases. J lost 3 bases, V lost 4 bases, and 7 bases had no gene match. The CDR3 totals 14 residues. Germline V gives CDR1 SGHDT, CDR2 YYEEEE. For the CDR3, the DNA is TGTGCCAGCAGCCTATACCGGGACAGCTACGAGCAGTACTTC. It codes for CASSLYRDSYEQYF.

J is TRBJ1-1 and V is TRBV7-8; weak D call: TRBD1 (6 bases). CDR1 is SGHVS, CDR2 FQNEAQ, per germline. This CDR3 has 14 amino acids. V lost 5 bases to trimming and J lost 4 bases, with 14 bases between them. The CDR3: CASSRWGQGTEAFF. The CDR3 nucleotides are TGTGCCAGCAGCAGATGGGGGCAGGGCACTGAAGCTTTCTTT.

The chain joins TRBV27 to TRBJ1-1; no firm D call. The CDR3 loop spans 11 amino acids. Germline CDR1 reads MNHEY; CDR2 reads SMNVEV (reference sequence). Trimming took 6 bases from V and 8 from J, leaving 10 bases between them. The CDR3 loop reads CASSNGQEAFF. The CDR3 DNA sequence: TGTGCCAGCAGCAACGGGCAGGAAGCTTTCTTT.

V and J are TRBV5-1 and TRBJ2-7, with D possibly matching TRBD1 (5 bases). Germline CDR1 is SGHRS and CDR2 is YFSETQ. V lost 3 bases and J lost 2, with 6 bases in between. This CDR3 spans 12 amino acids. The CDR3 is CASSSGTYEQYF. In DNA form, the CDR3 reads TGCGCCAGCAGCTCAGGGACCTACGAGCAGTACTTC.

This clone is a singleton in its sample. V gene TRBV28 combines with J gene TRBJ2-7; D is ambiguous. In germline, CDR1 is MDHEN, CDR2 SYDVKM. V dropped 5 bases and J dropped 7 bases, with 9 bases sitting between them. The CDR3 has 11 residues. CDR3 amino acids: CASSIAREQYF. The CDR3 nucleotides are TGTGCCAGCAGTATAGCCCGGGAGCAGTACTTC.

This chain joins TRBV11-2 and TRBJ1-2, with D unclear. The V end lost 1 base, the J end lost 4 bases, and 13 bases lay between the germline ends. The length of the CDR3 is 15 residues. Germline V gene sequence: CDR1 SGHAT, CDR2 FQNNGV. CDR3 amino acids: CASSLGPEPVYGYTF. DNA of the CDR3: TGTGCCAGCAGCTTAGGTCCCGAGCCAGTCTATGGCTACACCTTC.

The rearrangement uses TRBV27 and TRBJ2-7; 10 bases fit TRBD1. With V trimmed by 3 bases and J by 3 bases, 5 bases remained unmatched. The CDR3 has 15 amino acids. Per germline, CDR1 MNHEY and CDR2 SMNVEV (reference sequence). CDR3 amino acids: CASSFLGQGSYEQYF. CDR3 DNA sequence: TGTGCCAGCAGTTTCCTGGGACAGGGGAGCTACGAGCAGTACTTC.

This chain joins TRBV19 and TRBJ1-1, with D hard to call. The V end lost 8 bases, the J end lost 4 bases, and 11 bases lay between the germline ends. This CDR3 has 12 amino acids. CDR1 is LNHDA, CDR2 SQIVND, per germline (reference sequence). CDR3 region: CASAAGSTEAFF. CDR3 DNA sequence: TGTGCCAGTGCGGCGGGGTCCACTGAAGCTTTCTTT.

In its sample, this clone was seen once. The chain combines TRBV14 with TRBJ2-7, with TRBD1 matching 10 bases. The germline CDR1 and CDR2 sequences are SGHDN and FVKESK. Trimming cost V 4 bases and J 6 bases; bases outside gene matches: 9. This CDR3 is 15 amino acids long. The CDR3 spells CASSRLKGTGAEQYF. The CDR3 nucleotides are TGTGCCAGCAGCCGCCTGAAGGGGACAGGGGCCGAGCAGTACTTC.

CDR3 sequence: CLGGNTGELFF. For the CDR3, the DNA is TGTCTCGGAGGGAACACCGGGGAGCTGTTTTTT. The rearrangement joins TRBV7-9 to TRBJ2-2, with D possibly matching TRBD2 (5 bases). This CDR3 is 11 amino acids long. Germline lookup yields CDR1 SEHNR and CDR2 FQNEAQ (reference sequence).

The genes are TRBV4-1 and TRBJ2-7, with 10 bases fitting TRBD2. Germline V gene lookup returns CDR1 MGHRA and CDR2 YSYEKL. V lost 4 bases and J lost 4; bases outside the gene matches: 4. This CDR3 is built from 14 residues. This CDR3 reads CASSLAGGQYEQYF. For the CDR3, the DNA is TGCGCCAGCAGCCTAGCGGGAGGTCAATACGAGCAGTACTTC.

The CDR3 region has the DNA TGTGCCAGCGGACTAAGGGGCGCCTATGGCTACACCTTC. Translated: CASGLRGAYGYTF. The V and J genes are TRBV27 and TRBJ1-2; perhaps TRBD1 as D (5 bases). The CDR3 spans 13 residues. Germline CDR1 and CDR2: MNHEY and SMNVEV (reference sequence). With 8 bases removed from V and 4 bases from J, the gap between germline ends came to 14 bases.

Concerning this clone itself: The same CDR3 also results from other DNA sequences found in this sample. The chain has TRBV7-9 and TRBJ2-2, with no clear D. This CDR3 contains 14 residues. CDR1 SEHNR and CDR2 FQNEAQ come from the germline V gene (reference sequence). V lost 1 base and J 1 base, leaving 4 bases between the germline ends. The CDR3: CASSLDRNTGELFF. CDR3 sequence (DNA): TGTGCCAGCAGCTTAGACAGGAACACCGGGGAGCTGTTTTTT.

About this clone: This CDR3 is also generated by other DNA sequences in the sample. CDR3 sequence reads: CASSVAGGATEAFF. The CDR3 DNA reads TGTGCCAGCAGCGTAGCGGGGGGCGCGACTGAAGCTTTCTTT. V and J are TRBV9 and TRBJ1-1, with TRBD1 as a possible D gene (6 bases). The V gene's germline CDR1 is SGDLS and CDR2 YYNGEE. The CDR3 consists of 14 residues. V was trimmed by 0 bases and J by 5 bases, leaving 11 bases between them.

The table lists this clone with a count of one. The rearrangement uses TRBV18 and TRBJ1-2; tentatively, D is TRBD1 (5 bases). This CDR3 comprises 15 residues. Trimming cost V 3 bases and J 3 bases, with 14 bases left between them. Germline assignment: CDR1 KGHSH and CDR2 LQKENI. The CDR3: CASSPGRRVYYGYTF. CDR3 DNA: TGTGCCAGCTCACCGGGACGCCGGGTGTACTATGGCTACACCTTC.